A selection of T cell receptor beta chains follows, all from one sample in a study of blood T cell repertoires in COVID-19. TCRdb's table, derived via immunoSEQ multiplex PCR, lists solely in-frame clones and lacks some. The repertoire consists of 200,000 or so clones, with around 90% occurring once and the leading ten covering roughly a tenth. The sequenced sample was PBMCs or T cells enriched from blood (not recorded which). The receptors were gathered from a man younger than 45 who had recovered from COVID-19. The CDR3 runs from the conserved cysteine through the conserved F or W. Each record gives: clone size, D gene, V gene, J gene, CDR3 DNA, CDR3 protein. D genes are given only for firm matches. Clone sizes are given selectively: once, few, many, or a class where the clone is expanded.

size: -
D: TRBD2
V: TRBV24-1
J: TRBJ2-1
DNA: TGTGCCACCAGCGCTACTAGCGGGGGGGTGGGGGAGCAGTTCTTC
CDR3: CATSATSGGVGEQFF

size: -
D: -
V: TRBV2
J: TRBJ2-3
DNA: TGTGCCAGCCGGAAGGGACTCCTGTCCCGCGGTAGCACAGATACGCAGTATTTT
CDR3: CASRKGLLSRGSTDTQYF

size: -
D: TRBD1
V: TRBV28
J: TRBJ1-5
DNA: TGTGCCAGCAGTCACTCGGGACAGGGCGCCCAGCATTTT
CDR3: CASSHSGQGAQHF

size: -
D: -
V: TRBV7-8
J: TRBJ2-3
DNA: TGTGCCAGCAACAGTTTGGGGGGGCCTACTAGCACAGATACGCAGTATTTT
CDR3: CASNSLGGPTSTDTQYF

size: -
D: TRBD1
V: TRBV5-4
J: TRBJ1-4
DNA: TGTGCCGGACTGGACAGGGAGGGAAAACTGTTTTTT
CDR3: CAGLDREGKLFF

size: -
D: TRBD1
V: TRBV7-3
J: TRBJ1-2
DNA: TGTGCCAGCAGCTCTCGTCCCGGGACAGGGAACTATGGCTACACCTTC
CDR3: CASSSRPGTGNYGYTF

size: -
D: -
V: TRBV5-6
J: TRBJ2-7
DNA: TGTGCCAGCAGCTTTACGTCGGGGGAGCAGTACTTC
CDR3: CASSFTSGEQYF

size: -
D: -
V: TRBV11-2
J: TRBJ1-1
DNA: TGTGCCAGCACCGTGGGAGGGTCTGTTACTGAAGCTTTCTTT
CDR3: CASTVGGSVTEAFF

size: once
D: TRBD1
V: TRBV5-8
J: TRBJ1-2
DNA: TGTGCCAGCAGCGTGTGGGACAGGGGGCATGGCTACACCTTC
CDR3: CASSVWDRGHGYTF

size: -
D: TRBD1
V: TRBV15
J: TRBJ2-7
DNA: TGTGCCACCAGCAGAGTACGGGACAGGGGGTACGAGCAGTACTTC
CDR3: CATSRVRDRGYEQYF

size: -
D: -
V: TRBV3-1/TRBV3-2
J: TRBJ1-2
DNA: TGTGCCAGCAGCCAAGGTTTTTACAACCCGATACCTGGCTACACCTTC
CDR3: CASSQGFYNPIPGYTF

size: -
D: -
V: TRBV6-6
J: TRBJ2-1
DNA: TGTGCCAGCAGCGAGGGGGGGAATTACAATGAGCAGTTCTTC
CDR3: CASSEGGNYNEQFF

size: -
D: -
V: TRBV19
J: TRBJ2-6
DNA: TGTGCCAGTAGTAATACAGGGTACAACCCCCGGGCTGGGGCCAACGTCCTGACTTTC
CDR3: CASSNTGYNPRAGANVLTF

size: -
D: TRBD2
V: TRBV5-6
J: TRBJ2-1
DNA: TGTGCCAGCAGCTTGGAGACTAGCGGCCGAATTTACAATGAGCAGTTCTTC
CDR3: CASSLETSGRIYNEQFF

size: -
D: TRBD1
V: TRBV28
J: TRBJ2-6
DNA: TGTGCCAGCAGGGGGGGACAGGGGAAAGCTGGGGCCAACGTCCTGACTTTC
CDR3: CASRGGQGKAGANVLTF

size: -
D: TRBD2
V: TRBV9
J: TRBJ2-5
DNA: TGTGCCAGCAGCCCGGGGGGGCCAGGCGAGACCCAGTACTTC
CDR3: CASSPGGPGETQYF

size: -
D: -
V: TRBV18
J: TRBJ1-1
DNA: TGTGCCAGCTCACCACGGGTCCTACCCCTACAGGCGATCAACACTGAAGCTTTCTTT
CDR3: CASSPRVLPLQAINTEAFF

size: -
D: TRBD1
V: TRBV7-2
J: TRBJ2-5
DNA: TGTGCCAGCCAGGACAGGGGGGAGACCCAGTACTTC
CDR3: CASQDRGETQYF

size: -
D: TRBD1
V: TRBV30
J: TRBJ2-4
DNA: TGTGCCTGGCCACGGGGTTGGGACAGGGCGAAAAACATTCAGTACTTC
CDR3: CAWPRGWDRAKNIQYF

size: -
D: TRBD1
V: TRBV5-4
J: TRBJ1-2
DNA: TGTGCCAGCAGCCTACCTGATTCAGGGGGCTATGGCTACACCTTC
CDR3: CASSLPDSGGYGYTF

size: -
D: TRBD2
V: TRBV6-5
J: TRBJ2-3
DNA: TGTGCCGCCGAGTGGTCTAGCGGTTTCACAGATACGCAGTATTTT
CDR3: CAAEWSSGFTDTQYF

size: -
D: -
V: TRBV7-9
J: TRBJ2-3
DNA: TGTGCCAGCAGCCCCGGGAGAGATACGCAGTATTTT
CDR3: CASSPGRDTQYF

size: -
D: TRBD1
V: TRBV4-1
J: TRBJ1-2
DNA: TGCGCCAGCAGCTCTCGGACAGGGGGCGGATATGGCTACACCTTC
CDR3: CASSSRTGGGYGYTF

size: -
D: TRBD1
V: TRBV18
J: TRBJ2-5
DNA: TGTGCCAGCTCACCCCGACAGGGTTACGTGGAGACCCAGTACTTC
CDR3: CASSPRQGYVETQYF

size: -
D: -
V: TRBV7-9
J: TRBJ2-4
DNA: TGTGCCAGCAGCTTAGCCCTCGGAGTAGATGCCCAGTACTTC
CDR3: CASSLALGVDAQYF

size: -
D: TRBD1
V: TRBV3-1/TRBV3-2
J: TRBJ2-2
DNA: TGTGCCAGCAGCCGTGGGGACAGGGAAACCGGGGAGCTGTTTTTT
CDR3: CASSRGDRETGELFF

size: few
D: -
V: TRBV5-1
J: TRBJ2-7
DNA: TGCGCCAGCAGCCCGAGGGGGAGCTACGAGCAGTACTTC
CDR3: CASSPRGSYEQYF